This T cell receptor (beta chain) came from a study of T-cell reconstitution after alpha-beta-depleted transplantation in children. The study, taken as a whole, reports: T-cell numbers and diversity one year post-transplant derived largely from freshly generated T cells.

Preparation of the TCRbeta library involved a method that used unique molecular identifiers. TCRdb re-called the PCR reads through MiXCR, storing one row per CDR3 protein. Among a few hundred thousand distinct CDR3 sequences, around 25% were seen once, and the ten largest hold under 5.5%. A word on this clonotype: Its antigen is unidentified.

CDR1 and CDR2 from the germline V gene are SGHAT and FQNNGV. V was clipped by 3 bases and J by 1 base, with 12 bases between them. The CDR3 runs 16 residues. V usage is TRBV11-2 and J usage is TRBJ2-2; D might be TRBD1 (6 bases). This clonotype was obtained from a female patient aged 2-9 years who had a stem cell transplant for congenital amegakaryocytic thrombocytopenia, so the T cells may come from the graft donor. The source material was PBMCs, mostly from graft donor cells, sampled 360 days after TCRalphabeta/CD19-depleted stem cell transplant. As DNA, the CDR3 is TGTGCCAGCAGCTTCGGCCAGGGGTTGAACACCGGGGAGCTGTTTTTT. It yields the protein CASSFGQGLNTGELFF.